The 7 T cell receptor beta chains listed next were all sequenced from one sample in a study of shared clonotypes between healthy human individuals. The table came from immunoSEQ multiplex PCR; TCRdb's copy has only in-frame clones and leaves some out. The table lists around 2.1 million clones, 90% to 97% of them singletons, with around 0.13% in the top ten. The sequenced sample was naive CD4+ T cells sorted from blood. Subset described: CD45RA+ positively selected. These receptors were collected from a man aged 18 to 29 in good health.

This chain connects TRBV18 to TRBJ2-2; 8 bases align to TRBD2. Germline V gene data show CDR1 as KGHSH and CDR2 as LQKENI. V shed 3 bases, J shed 4 bases, and the junction held 4 bases outside the gene matches. The length of the CDR3 is 15 residues. CDR3 DNA sequence: TGTGCCAGCTCACCCCCAGCGGGAGCCACCGGGGAGCTGTTTTTT. It codes for CASSPPAGATGELFF.

This chain connects TRBV28 to TRBJ1-6; the match to TRBD1 covers 8 bases. The CDR3 spans 18 residues. CDR1 and CDR2 (germline): MDHEN, SYDVKM. The J segment lost 1 base and the V segment lost 5 bases, leaving 10 bases of the junction unmatched. The CDR3 region is CASSESRGLGSYNSPLHF. CDR3 sequence (DNA): TGTGCCAGCAGTGAGAGCAGGGGGCTTGGGTCCTATAATTCACCCCTCCACTTT.

The rearrangement links TRBV7-9 to TRBJ2-1; D is possibly TRBD1 (5 bases). Looked up from germline, CDR1 is SEHNR and CDR2 is FQNEAQ (reference sequence). V was pared by 1 base and J by 12 bases, with 10 bases between. The CDR3 spans 12 residues. The CDR3 DNA reads as TGTGCCAGCAGCTTAGATCAGCAGGGGCAGTTCTTC. This codes for CASSLDQQGQFF.

A note on this clone: Additional DNA sequences in this sample encode the identical CDR3. V usage is TRBV7-6 and J usage is TRBJ2-7; D is ambiguous. This CDR3 has 13 residues. V lost 1 base and J lost 5, with 9 bases in between. CDR1 and CDR2 from the germline V gene are SGHVS and FNYEAQ. The CDR3 sequence: CASSLVGRDEQYF. CDR3 sequence (DNA): TGTGCCAGCAGCTTAGTTGGCCGGGACGAGCAGTACTTC.

V gene TRBV4-1 combines with J gene TRBJ2-7; 9 nucleotides line up with TRBD1. J was trimmed by 6 bases and V by 2 bases; bases with no gene match: 5. CDR1 and CDR2 (germline): MGHRA, YSYEKL. The CDR3 is made up of 14 amino acids. The CDR3 loop is CASSQMDRGGEQYF. The CDR3 nucleotides are TGCGCCAGCAGCCAAATGGACAGGGGCGGCGAGCAGTACTTC.

This rearrangement joins TRBV30 to TRBJ1-2, with a weak D call TRBD1 (5 bases). The CDR3 spans 13 residues. V was cut by 2 bases and J by 4 bases, with 11 bases left in between. Per germline, CDR1 GTSNPN and CDR2 SVGIG (reference sequence). The DNA for the CDR3 is TGTGCCTGGAGTTCGGGGGACCTCTATGGCTACACCTTC. The encoded protein is CAWSSGDLYGYTF.

CDR3 DNA sequence: TGTGCCAGCAGTGACAGGGGGCAGGTGGAGACCCAGTACTTC. It translates to CASSDRGQVETQYF. The genes are TRBV6-1 and TRBJ2-5, with 8 bases matching TRBD1. The CDR3 totals 14 residues. From germline, CDR1 is MNHNS and CDR2 SASEGT. The trim removed 3 bases at V and 5 bases at J, leaving 5 bases unmatched.